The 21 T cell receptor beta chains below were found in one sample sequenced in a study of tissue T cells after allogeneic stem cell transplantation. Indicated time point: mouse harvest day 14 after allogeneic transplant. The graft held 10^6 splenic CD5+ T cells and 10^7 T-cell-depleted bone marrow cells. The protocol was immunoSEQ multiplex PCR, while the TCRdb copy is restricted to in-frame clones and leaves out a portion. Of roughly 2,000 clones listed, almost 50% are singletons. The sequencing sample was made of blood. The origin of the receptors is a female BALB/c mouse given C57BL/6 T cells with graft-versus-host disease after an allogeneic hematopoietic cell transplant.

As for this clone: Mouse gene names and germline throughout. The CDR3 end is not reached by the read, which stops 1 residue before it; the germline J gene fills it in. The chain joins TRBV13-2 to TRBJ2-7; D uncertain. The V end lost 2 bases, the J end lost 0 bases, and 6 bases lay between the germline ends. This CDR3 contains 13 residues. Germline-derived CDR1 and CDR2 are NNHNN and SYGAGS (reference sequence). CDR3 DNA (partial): TGTGCCAGCGGTGACTGGAGCTCCTATGAACAGTAC. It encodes CASGDWSSYEQY. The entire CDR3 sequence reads CASGDWSSYEQYF.

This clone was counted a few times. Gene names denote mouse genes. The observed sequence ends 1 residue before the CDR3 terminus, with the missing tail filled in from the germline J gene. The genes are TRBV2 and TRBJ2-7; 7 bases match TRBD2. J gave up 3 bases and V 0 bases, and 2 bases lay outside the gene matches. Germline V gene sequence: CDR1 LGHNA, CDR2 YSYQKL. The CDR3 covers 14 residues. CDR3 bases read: TGTGCCAGCAGCCAAGAGGCTGGGGGCTATGAACAGTAC. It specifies CASSQEAGGYEQY. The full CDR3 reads CASSQEAGGYEQYF.

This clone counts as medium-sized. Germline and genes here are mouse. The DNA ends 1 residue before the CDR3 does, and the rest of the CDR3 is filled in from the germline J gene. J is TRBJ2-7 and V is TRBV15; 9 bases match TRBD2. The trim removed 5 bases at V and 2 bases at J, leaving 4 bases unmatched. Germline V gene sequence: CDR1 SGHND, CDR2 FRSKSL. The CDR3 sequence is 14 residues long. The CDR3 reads CASSPTGGPYEQYF. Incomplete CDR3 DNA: TGTGCCAGCAGTCCGACTGGGGGCCCCTATGAACAGTAC.

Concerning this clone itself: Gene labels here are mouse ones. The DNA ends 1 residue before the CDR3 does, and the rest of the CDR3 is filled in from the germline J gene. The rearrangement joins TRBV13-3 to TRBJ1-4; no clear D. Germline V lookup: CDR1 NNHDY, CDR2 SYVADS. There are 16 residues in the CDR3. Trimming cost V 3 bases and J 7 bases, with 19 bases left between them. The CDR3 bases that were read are TGTGCCAGCAGTGCCCCTCGGGGAATTCGTGGCGAAAGATTATTT. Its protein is CASSAPRGIRGERLF. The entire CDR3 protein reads CASSAPRGIRGERLFF.

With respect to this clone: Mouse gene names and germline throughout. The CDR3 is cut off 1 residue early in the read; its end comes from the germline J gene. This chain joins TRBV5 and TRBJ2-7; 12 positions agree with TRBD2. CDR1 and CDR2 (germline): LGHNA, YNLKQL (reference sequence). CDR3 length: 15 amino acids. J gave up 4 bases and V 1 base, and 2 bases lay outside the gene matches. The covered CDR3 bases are TGTGCCAGCAGCCAAGGCGGGACTGGGGGGTATGAACAGTAC. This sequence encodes CASSQGGTGGYEQY. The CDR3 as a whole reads CASSQGGTGGYEQYF.

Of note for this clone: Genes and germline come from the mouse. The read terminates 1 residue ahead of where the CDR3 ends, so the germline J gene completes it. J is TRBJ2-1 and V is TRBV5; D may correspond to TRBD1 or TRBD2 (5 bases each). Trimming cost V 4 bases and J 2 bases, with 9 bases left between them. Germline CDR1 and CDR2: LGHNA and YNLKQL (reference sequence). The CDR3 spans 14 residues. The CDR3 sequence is CASSPRDHYAEQFF. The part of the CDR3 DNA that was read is TGTGCCAGCAGCCCCCGGGACCACTATGCTGAGCAGTTC.

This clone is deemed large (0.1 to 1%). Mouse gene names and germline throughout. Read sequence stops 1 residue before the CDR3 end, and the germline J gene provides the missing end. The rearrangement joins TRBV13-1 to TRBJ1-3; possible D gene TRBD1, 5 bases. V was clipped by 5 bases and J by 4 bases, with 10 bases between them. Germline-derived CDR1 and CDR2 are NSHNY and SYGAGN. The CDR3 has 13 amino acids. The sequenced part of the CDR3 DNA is TGTGCCAGCAGCGGGACGCAAGGAAATACGCTCTAT. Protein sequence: CASSGTQGNTLY. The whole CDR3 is CASSGTQGNTLYF.

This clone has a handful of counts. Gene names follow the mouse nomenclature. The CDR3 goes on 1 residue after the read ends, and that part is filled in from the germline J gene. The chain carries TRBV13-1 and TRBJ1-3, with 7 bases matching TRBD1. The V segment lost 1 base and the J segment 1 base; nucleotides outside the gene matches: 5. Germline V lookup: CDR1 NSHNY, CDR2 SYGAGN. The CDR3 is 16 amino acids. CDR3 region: CASSDSGRGSGNTLYF. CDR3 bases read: TGTGCCAGCAGTGATTCAGGCAGGGGGTCTGGAAATACGCTCTAT.

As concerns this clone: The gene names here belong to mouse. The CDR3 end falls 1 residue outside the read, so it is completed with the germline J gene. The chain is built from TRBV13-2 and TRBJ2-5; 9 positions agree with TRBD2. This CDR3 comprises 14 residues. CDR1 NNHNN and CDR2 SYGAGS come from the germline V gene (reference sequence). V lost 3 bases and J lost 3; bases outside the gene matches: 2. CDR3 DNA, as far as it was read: TGTGCCAGCGGTGCCGGGACTGGGCAAGACACCCAGTAC. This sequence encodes CASGAGTGQDTQY. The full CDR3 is CASGAGTGQDTQYF.

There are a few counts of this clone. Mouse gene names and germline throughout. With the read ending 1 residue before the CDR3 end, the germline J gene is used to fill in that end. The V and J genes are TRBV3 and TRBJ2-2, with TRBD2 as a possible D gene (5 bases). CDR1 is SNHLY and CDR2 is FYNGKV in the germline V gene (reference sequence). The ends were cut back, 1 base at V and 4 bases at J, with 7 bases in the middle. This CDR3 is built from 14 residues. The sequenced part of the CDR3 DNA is TGTGCCAGCAGCTTAGTGGGGTCCACCGGGCAGCTCTAC. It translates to CASSLVGSTGQLY. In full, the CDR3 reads CASSLVGSTGQLYF.

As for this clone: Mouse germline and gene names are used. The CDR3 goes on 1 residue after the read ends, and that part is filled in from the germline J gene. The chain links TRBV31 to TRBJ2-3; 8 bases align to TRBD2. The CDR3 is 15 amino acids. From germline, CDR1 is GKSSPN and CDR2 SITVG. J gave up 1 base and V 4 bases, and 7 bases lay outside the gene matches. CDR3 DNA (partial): TGTGCCTGGAATCCGACTGGGGACCGTGCAGAAACGCTGTAT. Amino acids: CAWNPTGDRAETLY. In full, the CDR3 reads CAWNPTGDRAETLYF.

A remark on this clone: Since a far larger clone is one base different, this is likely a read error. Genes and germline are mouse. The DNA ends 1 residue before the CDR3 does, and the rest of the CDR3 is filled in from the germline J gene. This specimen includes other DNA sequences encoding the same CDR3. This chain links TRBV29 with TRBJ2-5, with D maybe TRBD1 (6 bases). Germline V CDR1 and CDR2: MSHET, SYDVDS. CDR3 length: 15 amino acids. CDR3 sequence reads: CPSSPTGFNQDTQYF. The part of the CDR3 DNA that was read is TGTCCTAGCAGTCCCACAGGGTTTAACCAAGACACCCAGTAC.

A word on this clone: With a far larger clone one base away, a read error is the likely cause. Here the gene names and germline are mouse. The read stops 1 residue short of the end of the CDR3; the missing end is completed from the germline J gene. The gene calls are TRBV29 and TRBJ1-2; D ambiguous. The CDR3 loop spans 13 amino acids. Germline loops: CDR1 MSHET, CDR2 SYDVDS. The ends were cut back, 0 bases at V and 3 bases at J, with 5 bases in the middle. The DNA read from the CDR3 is TGTGCTAGCAGTTTATCCCAGGACTCCGACTACACC. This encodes CASSLSQDSDYT. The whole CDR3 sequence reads CASSLSQDSDYTF.

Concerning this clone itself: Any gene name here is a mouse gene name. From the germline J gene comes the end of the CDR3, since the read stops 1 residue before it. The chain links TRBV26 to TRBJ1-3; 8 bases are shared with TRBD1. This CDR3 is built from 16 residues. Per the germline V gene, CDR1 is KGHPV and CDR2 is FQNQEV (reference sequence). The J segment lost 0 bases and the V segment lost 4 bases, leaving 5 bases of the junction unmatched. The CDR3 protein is CASSRDRPYSGNTLYF. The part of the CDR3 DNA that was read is TGTGCCAGCAGTCGGGACAGGCCCTATTCTGGAAATACGCTCTAT.

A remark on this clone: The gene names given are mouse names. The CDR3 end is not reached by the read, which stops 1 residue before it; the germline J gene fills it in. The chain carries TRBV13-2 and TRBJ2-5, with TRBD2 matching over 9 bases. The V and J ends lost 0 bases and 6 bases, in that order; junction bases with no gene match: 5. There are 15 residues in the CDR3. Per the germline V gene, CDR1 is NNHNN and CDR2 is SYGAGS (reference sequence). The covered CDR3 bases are TGTGCCAGCGGTGATGCGCTGGGGGGGTGGGACACCCAGTAC. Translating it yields CASGDALGGWDTQY. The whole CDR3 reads CASGDALGGWDTQYF.

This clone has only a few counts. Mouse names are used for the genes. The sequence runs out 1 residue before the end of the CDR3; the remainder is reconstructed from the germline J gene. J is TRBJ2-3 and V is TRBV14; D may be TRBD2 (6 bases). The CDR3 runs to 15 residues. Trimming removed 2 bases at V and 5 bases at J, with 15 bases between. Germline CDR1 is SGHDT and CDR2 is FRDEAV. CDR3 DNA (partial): TGTGCCAGCAGTTTTGGGGGACGGGTTGTAGAAACGCTGTAT. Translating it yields CASSFGGRVVETLY. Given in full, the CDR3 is CASSFGGRVVETLYF.

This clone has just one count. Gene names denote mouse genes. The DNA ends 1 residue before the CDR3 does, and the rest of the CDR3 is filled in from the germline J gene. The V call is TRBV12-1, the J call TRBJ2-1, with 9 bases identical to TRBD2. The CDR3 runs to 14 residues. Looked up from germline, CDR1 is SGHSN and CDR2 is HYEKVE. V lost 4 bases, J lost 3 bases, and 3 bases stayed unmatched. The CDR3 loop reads CASSPGGGYAEQFF. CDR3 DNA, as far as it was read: TGTGCCAGCTCCCCTGGGGGGGGCTATGCTGAGCAGTTC.

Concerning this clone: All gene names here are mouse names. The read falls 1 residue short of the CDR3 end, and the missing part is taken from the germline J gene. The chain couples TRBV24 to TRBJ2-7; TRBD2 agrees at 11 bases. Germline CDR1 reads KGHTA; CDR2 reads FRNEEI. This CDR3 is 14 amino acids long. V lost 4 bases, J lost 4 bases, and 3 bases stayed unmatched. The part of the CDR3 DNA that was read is TGTGCCAGCAGTCCTGGACTGGGGGGTTATGAACAGTAC. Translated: CASSPGLGGYEQY. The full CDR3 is CASSPGLGGYEQYF.

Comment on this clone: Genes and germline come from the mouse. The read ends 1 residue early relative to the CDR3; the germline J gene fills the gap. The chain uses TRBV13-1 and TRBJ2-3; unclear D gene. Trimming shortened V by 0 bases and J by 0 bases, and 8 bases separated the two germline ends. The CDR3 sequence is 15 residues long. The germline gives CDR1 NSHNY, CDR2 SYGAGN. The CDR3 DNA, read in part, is TGTGCCAGCAGTGATGCTCAGAGTAGTGCAGAAACGCTGTAT. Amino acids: CASSDAQSSAETLY. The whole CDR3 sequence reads CASSDAQSSAETLYF.

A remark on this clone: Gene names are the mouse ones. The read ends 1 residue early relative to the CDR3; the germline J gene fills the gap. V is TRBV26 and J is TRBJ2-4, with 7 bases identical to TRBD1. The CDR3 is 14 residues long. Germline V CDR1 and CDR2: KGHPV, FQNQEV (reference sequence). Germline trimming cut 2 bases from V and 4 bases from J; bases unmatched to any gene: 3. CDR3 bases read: TGTGCCAGCAGTCTGGTGGGACAGAAAAACACCTTGTAC. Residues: CASSLVGQKNTLY. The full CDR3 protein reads CASSLVGQKNTLYF.

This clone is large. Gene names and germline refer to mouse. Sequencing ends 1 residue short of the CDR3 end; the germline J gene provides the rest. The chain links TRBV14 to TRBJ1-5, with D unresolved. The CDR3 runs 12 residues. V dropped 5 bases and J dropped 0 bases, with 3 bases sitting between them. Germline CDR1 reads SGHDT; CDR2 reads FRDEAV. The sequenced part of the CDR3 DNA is TGTGCCAGCAGCAGTAACAACCAGGCTCCGCTT. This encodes CASSSNNQAPL. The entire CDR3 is CASSSNNQAPLF.